The clone carrying this TCR beta chain was seen a handful of times. The table came from immunoSEQ multiplex PCR; TCRdb's copy has only in-frame clones and leaves some out. The sample lists about 92,000 clones, roughly four fifths seen once, with about 10% in the top ten. The data were taken from a study of control samples from healthy donors and cancer patients. Germline loops: CDR1 LGHDT, CDR2 YNNKEL (reference sequence). The CDR3 runs to 13 residues. V shed 4 bases and J shed 7 bases, with 10 bases lying between them. Sequenced input: blood. The J gene is TRBJ2-2, the V gene TRBV3-1 (or the pseudogene TRBV3-2), with D possibly being TRBD1 (6 bases). The receptor comes from a woman aged 55 to 70 in good health. The DNA of the CDR3 is TGTGCCAGCAGCCCCAGGGGTATCGGGGAGCTGTTTTTT. It encodes CASSPRGIGELFF.